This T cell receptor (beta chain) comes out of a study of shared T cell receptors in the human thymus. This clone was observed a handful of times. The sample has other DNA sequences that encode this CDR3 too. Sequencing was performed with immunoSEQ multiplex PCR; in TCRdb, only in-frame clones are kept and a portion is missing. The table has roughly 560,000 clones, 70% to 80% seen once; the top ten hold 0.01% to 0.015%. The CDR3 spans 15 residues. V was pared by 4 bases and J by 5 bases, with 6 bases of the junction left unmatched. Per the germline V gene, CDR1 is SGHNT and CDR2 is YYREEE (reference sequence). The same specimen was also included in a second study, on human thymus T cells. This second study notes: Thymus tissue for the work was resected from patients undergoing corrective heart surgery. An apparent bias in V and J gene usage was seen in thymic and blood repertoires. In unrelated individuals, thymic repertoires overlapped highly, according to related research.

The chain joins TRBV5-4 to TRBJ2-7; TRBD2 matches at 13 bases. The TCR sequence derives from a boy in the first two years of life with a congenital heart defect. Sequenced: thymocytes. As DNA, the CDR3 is TGTGCCAGCAGCCCCGGACTAGCGGGAGTCGACGAGCAGTACTTC. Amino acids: CASSPGLAGVDEQYF. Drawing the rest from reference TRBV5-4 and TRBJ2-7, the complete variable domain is ETGVTQSPTHLIKTRGQQVTLRCSSQSGHNTVSWYQQALGQGPQFIFQYYREEENGRGNFPPRFSGLQFPNYSSELNVNALELDDSALYLCASSPGLAGVDEQYFGPGTRLTVT.